This TCR beta chain is from a study of vaccination effects on CD4 cells after COVID-19. Study-wide results and caveats: Marked clonal contraction of infection- and vaccine-induced clones was seen late after vaccination.

Clones were sequenced by immunoSEQ multiplex PCR, and TCRdb holds only the in-frame ones, with some missing. This table has around 65,000 clones, around 73% appearing once. CDR1 KGHSH and CDR2 LQKENI come from the germline V gene. V trimming: 2 bases; J trimming: 5 bases; junction bases outside the gene matches: 9. The CDR3 covers 16 residues. Concerning this clone itself: Its antigen remains unidentified.

Peptide-pool stimulation followed by sequencing identified expanded antigen-specific CD4+ clonotypes in the ViraFEST assay. Isolation of CD4+ T cells took place after around 10 days of culture. Participants got two doses of BNT162b2 or mRNA-1273 vaccine. Previously uninfected by SARS-CoV-2, the vaccine recipients also showed negative nucleocapsid antibodies. This clonotype was sampled from a human donor who received a COVID-19 vaccine. The sequencing used CD4+ T cells from PBMCs cultured with HCoV-229E spike peptides, collected after COVID-19 vaccination. V and J are TRBV18 and TRBJ2-7, with 10 bases that match TRBD1. The CDR3 nucleotides read TGTGCCAGCTCACCAGAAATCGACAGGGGGCTGGACGAGCAGTACGTC. This sequence encodes CASSPEIDRGLDEQYV.